The entry below describes one T cell receptor (beta chain). The data derive from a study of OX40 agonist ivuxolimab in advanced cancers. Study at large: Recorded diagnoses for dose-escalation patients were hepatocellular carcinoma, melanoma, renal cell or head and neck cancer. Two cutaneous melanoma patients and one hepatocellular carcinoma patient, three in all, had partial responses. Allowance was made for prior anti-PD-1, anti-PD-L1 or anti-CTLA-4 therapy, and around 41% had some.

Excluded were patients having autoimmune disease history or systemic immunosuppression. V lost 4 bases to trimming and J lost 4 bases; unmatched junction nucleotides: 8. This CDR3 has 16 amino acids. Germline CDR1 is SGHTS and CDR2 is YDEGEE. Generated by immunoSEQ multiplex PCR, the TCRdb table keeps only in-frame clones and is missing some. The sample holds about 66,000 clones; 70% to 90% are singletons and the top ten take roughly 8.2%. The chain combines TRBV5-8 with TRBJ1-5, with TRBD1 matching 10 bases. The TCR sequence derives from an adult with an advanced solid tumor such as melanoma, head and neck, liver or kidney cancer. The source was CD4+ or CD8+ T cells sorted from blood, collected in a trial of the OX40 agonist ivuxolimab. CDR3: CASSPDRGTTNQPQHF. The DNA of the CDR3 is TGTGCCAGCAGCCCGGACAGGGGGACCACGAATCAGCCCCAGCATTTT.